What follows describes a single T cell receptor beta chain. Its antigen remains unknown. This entry comes from a study of cytomegalovirus exposure and HLA in healthy donors. Overall study: When 300 to 500 donors were genotyped, about 86% of them were found to fall in the Caucasian-associated ancestry cluster.

Vbeta (60) and Jbeta (13) primers were used in the PCR. Only in-frame clones appear in the TCRdb table, and some are missing; sequencing was by immunoSEQ multiplex PCR. The table lists some 100,000 clones, about 80% of them singletons. Donors consisted of healthy bone marrow donors. CDR1 and CDR2 (germline): GTSNPN, SVGIG (reference sequence). V was shortened by 6 bases and J by 7 bases, with 13 bases between the two germline ends. CDR3 size: 12 residues. General study results and limits: Most observed TCR sequences were rare, whereas some public TCRs were detected in many donors. The authors later found HLA-associated TCR beta chains more clonally expanded than equally common others.

This TCR was recovered from a female donor in good health and CMV-seronegative. The V gene is TRBV30, the J gene TRBJ2-1; D is undetermined. The specimen sequenced was PBMCs. The CDR3 reads CACRSVNNEQFF. The CDR3 DNA is TGTGCCTGTAGGAGCGTGAATAATGAGCAGTTCTTC. Full variable domain (missing parts from reference TRBV30 and TRBJ2-1): SQTIHQWPATLVQPVGSPLSLECTVEGTSNPNLYWYRQAAGRGLQLLFYSVGIGQISSEVPQNLSASRPQDRQFILSSKKLLLSDSGFYLCACRSVNNEQFFGPGTRLTVL.